Below are 16 T cell receptor beta chains sequenced from a single sample in a study of blood T cells in healthy people across ages. Sample-barcoded 5' priming and a J-beta primer mix drove a second PCR of roughly 7 to 11 cycles. TCRdb ran MiXCR on the 5' RACE reads and lists one entry per CDR3 protein. This sample has around 2 million distinct CDR3 sequences, with about two fifths found just once. Material for sequencing was blood. The source of these receptors is a human donor in good health.

The chain uses TRBV20-1 and TRBJ2-1, with D hard to call. The germline V and J ends were trimmed by 2 bases and 3 bases, with 11 bases remaining between them. From germline, CDR1 is DFQATT and CDR2 SNEGSKA (reference sequence). This CDR3 comprises 14 residues. This CDR3 is CSARTKQIYNEQFF. CDR3 DNA sequence: TGCAGTGCTAGAACCAAGCAGATCTACAATGAGCAGTTCTTC.

This sequence joins TRBV7-2 and TRBJ1-5, with D possibly TRBD1 on 5 matching bases. Germline loops: CDR1 SGHTA, CDR2 FQGNSA. This CDR3 has 15 amino acids. Trimming removed 1 base at V and 5 bases at J, with 12 bases between. The CDR3 loop is CASSLVGGIDQPQHF. The CDR3 DNA follows: TGTGCCAGCAGCTTAGTGGGGGGGATTGATCAGCCCCAGCATTTT.

In this sample, this clonotype turned up a few times. The chain combines TRBV7-2 with TRBJ1-5, with a tentative D call TRBD1 (5 bases). Germline V gene lookup returns CDR1 SGHTA and CDR2 FQGNSA. This CDR3 spans 14 amino acids. V was pared by 5 bases and J by 5 bases, with 13 bases between. As DNA, the CDR3 is TGTGCCAGCAGCCCCACGGGGGTCTATCAGCCCCAGCATTTT. This translates into CASSPTGVYQPQHF. Variable domain in full (rest from reference TRBV7-2 and TRBJ1-5): GAGVSQSPSNKVTEKGKDVELRCDPISGHTALYWYRQSLGQGLEFLIYFQGNSAPDKSGLPSDRFSAERTGGSVSTLTIQRTQQEDSAVYLCASSPTGVYQPQHFGDGTRLSIL.

The rearrangement links TRBV20-1 to TRBJ2-4; TRBD1 matches at 8 bases. After removal of 0 bases from V and 13 bases from J, the junction contained 14 bases not matched to a gene. The CDR3 runs to 15 residues. In germline, CDR1 is DFQATT, CDR2 SNEGSKA (reference sequence). The CDR3 bases are TGCAGTGCTAGAGATGGCGGACAGGGATACAATGAGCAGTACTTC. This encodes CSARDGGQGYNEQYF.

This clonotype came up many times. The rearrangement joins TRBV7-2 to TRBJ2-7, with a tentative D call TRBD1 (6 bases). This CDR3 spans 14 amino acids. The V gene lost 4 bases and the J gene lost 2 bases, with 12 bases spanning the gap. Germline assignment: CDR1 SGHTA and CDR2 FQGNSA. The CDR3 DNA reads as TGTGCCAGCAGCTCCGCGACAGGTCCCTACGAGCAGTACTTC. Its protein product is CASSSATGPYEQYF.

The chain has TRBV29-1 and TRBJ2-5; 7 nucleotides agree with TRBD1. Per the germline V gene, CDR1 is SQVTM and CDR2 is ANQGSEA. The length of the CDR3 is 11 residues. The V and J ends lost 5 bases and 14 bases, in that order; junction bases with no gene match: 11. CDR3 loop: CSVTSPGQFYF. CDR3 nucleotide sequence: TGCAGCGTTACATCACCGGGACAGTTCTACTTC. The full variable domain, in which reference TRBV29-1 and TRBJ2-5 provide the parts outside the CDR3, is SAVISQKPSRDICQRGTSLTIQCQVDSQVTMMFWYRQQPGQSLTLIATANQGSEATYESGFVIDKFPISRPNLTFSTLTVSNMSPEDSSIYLCSVTSPGQFYFGPGTRLLVL.

The genes are TRBV20-1 and TRBJ1-1, with D hard to call. This CDR3 has 10 amino acids. The germline V gene encodes CDR1 DFQATT and CDR2 SNEGSKA (reference sequence). V was clipped by 5 bases and J by 7 bases, with 8 bases between them. The CDR3 nucleotides read TGCAGTGCTCTCCGGAATGAAGCTTTCTTT. Residues: CSALRNEAFF.

To note about this clonotype: This may stem from a read error, because a much larger clone lies one nucleotide away. V usage is TRBV6-5 and J usage is TRBJ2-1, with 8 bases aligning to TRBD2. The assigned J gene may be wrong: the sequence end matches TRBJ2-7 better. This CDR3 has 14 residues. CDR1 is MNHEY and CDR2 is SVGAGI in the germline V gene. CDR3 protein: CASERGGSYNEQYF. DNA of the CDR3: TGTGCCAGCGAACGGGGGGGGTCCTACAATGAGCAGTACTTC.

This chain uses TRBV9 with TRBJ2-3; D unclear. V was cut by 3 bases and J by 4 bases, with 12 bases left in between. The germline V gene encodes CDR1 SGDLS and CDR2 YYNGEE. The CDR3 has 14 amino acids. The CDR3 DNA follows: TGTGCCAGCAGCGCCCAGTCATGGCCAGATACGCAGTATTTT. Protein product: CASSAQSWPDTQYF.

The chain links TRBV20-1 to TRBJ2-1; a weak D match, TRBD2 (5 bases). The CDR3 runs 15 residues. V dropped 8 bases and J dropped 0 bases, with 17 bases sitting between them. Germline CDR1 and CDR2: DFQATT and SNEGSKA (reference sequence). This chain's CDR3 is CSTSTLRDSYNEQFF. In DNA, the CDR3 is TGCAGTACTTCAACCTTGAGGGACTCCTACAATGAGCAGTTCTTC.

The V call is TRBV7-3, the J call TRBJ2-1; the D gene is possibly TRBD2 (7 bases). Per germline, CDR1 SGHTA and CDR2 FQGTGA. The V and J ends lost 5 bases and 7 bases respectively, with 18 bases between them. The CDR3 totals 15 residues. Written as DNA, the CDR3 is TGTGCCAGCAGCCCCTTTGGGGGGGCGGGTAATGAGCAGTTCTTC. As protein: CASSPFGGAGNEQFF.

At least ten counts were recorded for this clonotype. The chain employs TRBV18 and TRBJ1-2, with D uncertain. In germline, CDR1 is KGHSH, CDR2 LQKENI. The CDR3 extends over 13 amino acids. Trimming removed 6 bases at V and 3 bases at J, with 11 bases between. CDR3 in amino acids: CASSHDADYGYTF. The CDR3 DNA sequence: TGTGCCAGCTCTCACGACGCGGACTATGGCTACACCTTC.

This sequence joins TRBV5-1 and TRBJ1-4; unclear D gene. Germline CDR1 and CDR2: SGHRS and YFSETQ. This CDR3 has 14 residues. Trimming removed 4 bases at V and 0 bases at J, with 7 bases between. CDR3 protein: CASSTGTTNEKLFF. In DNA, the CDR3 is TGCGCCAGCAGCACGGGAACAACTAATGAAAAACTGTTTTTT. The whole variable domain, remainder taken from reference TRBV5-1 and TRBJ1-4, is KAGVTQTPRYLIKTRGQQVTLSCSPISGHRSVSWYQQTPGQGLQFLFEYFSETQRNKGNFPGRFSGRQFSNSRSEMNVSTLELGDSALYLCASSTGTTNEKLFFGSGTQLSVL.

This clonotype has only a few counts. The junction differs from germline at one of its ends, possibly a read error. The chain links TRBV5-1 to TRBJ1-2, with D perhaps matching TRBD1 (5 bases). Per germline, CDR1 SGHRS and CDR2 YFSETQ. This CDR3 has 14 amino acids. Here the CDR3 reads CASSFSSGEYGHTF. DNA of the CDR3: TGCGCCAGCAGCTTTTCATCGGGGGAGTATGGCCACACCTTC. Filled out from reference TRBV5-1 and TRBJ1-2, the complete variable domain reads KAGVTQTPRYLIKTRGQQVTLSCSPISGHRSVSWYQQTPGQGLQFLFEYFSETQRNKGNFPGRFSGRQFSNSRSEMNVSTLELGDSALYLCASSFSSGEYGHTFGSGTRLTVV.

The chain has TRBV14 and TRBJ1-1, with unresolved D. Trimming cost V 6 bases and J 3 bases, with 20 bases left between them. Germline assignment: CDR1 SGHDN and CDR2 FVKESK. The CDR3 is 16 amino acids. The CDR3 DNA follows: TGTGCCAGCAGTGACCATTTTCTGGGGTATCACACTGAAGCTTTCTTT. This translates into CASSDHFLGYHTEAFF.

On this clonotype itself: The junction and the germline gene differ at one end; a read error may be behind it. The genes are TRBV11-1 and TRBJ2-1; D is unclear. Germline V CDR1 and CDR2: SGHAT, FQDESV (reference sequence). This CDR3 has 14 amino acids. The CDR3 protein is CVSSLVQDYNEQFF. The CDR3 bases are TGTGTCAGCAGCTTAGTGCAGGATTACAATGAGCAGTTCTTC.